A single T cell receptor beta chain is shown here with its context. Generated by immunoSEQ multiplex PCR, the TCRdb table keeps only in-frame clones and is missing some. Of 120,000 or so clones listed, around 91% are singletons. The V gene's germline CDR1 is SEHNR and CDR2 FQNEAQ (reference sequence). Trimming stripped 3 bases from V and 6 bases from J, with 11 bases between. CDR3 length: 14 residues. These data come from a study of T cell responses to AZD1222 COVID-19 vaccine. This specimen was peripheral blood, taken on day 0 of AZD1222 vaccination. The chain couples TRBV7-9 to TRBJ2-2; no clear D. The TCR comes from an adult in good health. CDR3 nucleotide sequence: TGTGCCAGCAGCTTCGATGTAGCTGCCGGGGAGCTGTTTTTT. The encoded protein is CASSFDVAAGELFF.